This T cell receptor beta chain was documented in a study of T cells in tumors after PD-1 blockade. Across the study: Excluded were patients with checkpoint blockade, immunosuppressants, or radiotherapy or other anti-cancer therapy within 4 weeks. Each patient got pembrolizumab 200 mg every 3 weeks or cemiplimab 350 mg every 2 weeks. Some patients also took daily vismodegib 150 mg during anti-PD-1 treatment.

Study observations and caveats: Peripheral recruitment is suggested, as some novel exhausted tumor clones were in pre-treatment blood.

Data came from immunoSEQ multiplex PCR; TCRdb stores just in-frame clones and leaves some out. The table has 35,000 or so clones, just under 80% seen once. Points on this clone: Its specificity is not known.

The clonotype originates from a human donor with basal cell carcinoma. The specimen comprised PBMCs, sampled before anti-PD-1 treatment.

CDR3 protein: CASSLNLRDRELFF. CDR3 DNA sequence: TGCGCCAGCAGCCTGAATCTCCGAGACCGGGAGCTGTTTTTT. The chain links TRBV4-3 to TRBJ2-2; no definite D call. V gave up 4 bases and J gave up 9 bases, with 15 bases separating them. The CDR3 consists of 14 residues. The germline V gene has CDR1 LGHNA and CDR2 YSLEER.